These 17 T cell receptor beta chains came from one sample sequenced in a study of cytomegalovirus exposure and HLA in healthy donors. The study ran its PCR with 60 Vbeta and 13 Jbeta primers. Assay: immunoSEQ multiplex PCR; the TCRdb copy retains only in-frame clones and omits some. The sample totals roughly 58,000 clones. The material sequenced was PBMCs. The receptors originated from a woman aged 45-65 years in good health and CMV-seropositive.

The chain has TRBV5-1 and TRBJ2-2; D is unresolved. Trimming took 6 bases from V and 2 from J, leaving 8 bases between them. The CDR3 is 13 amino acids. Germline V gene lookup returns CDR1 SGHRS and CDR2 YFSETQ. CDR3 nucleotides: TGCGCCAGCAAGGAGTTTAACACCGGGGAGCTGTTTTTT. This encodes CASKEFNTGELFF.

The chain recombines TRBV28 with TRBJ2-7, with 9 nucleotides matching TRBD2. The trim removed 5 bases at V and 5 bases at J, leaving 13 bases unmatched. The CDR3 spans 16 residues. In germline, CDR1 is MDHEN, CDR2 SYDVKM. Here the CDR3 reads CASSVPLAGRTNEQYF. The DNA for the CDR3 is TGTGCCAGCAGTGTACCTCTAGCGGGAAGAACCAACGAGCAGTACTTC.

The chain carries TRBV9 and TRBJ2-7, with 8 bases aligning to TRBD1. V shed 4 bases, J shed 4 bases, and the junction held 10 bases outside the gene matches. Per the germline V gene, CDR1 is SGDLS and CDR2 is YYNGEE. The CDR3 length is 15 residues. The CDR3 DNA follows: TGTGCCAGCAGCAAGGGACAGGCCACAACTTACGAGCAGTACTTC. Its translation: CASSKGQATTYEQYF.

The gene calls are TRBV5-6 and TRBJ2-7; possibly TRBD1 for D (5 bases). The CDR3 is made up of 14 amino acids. V dropped 1 base and J dropped 2 bases, with 10 bases sitting between them. The germline CDR1 and CDR2 sequences are SGHDT and YYEEEE. The CDR3 loop reads CASSLQVRAYEQYF. CDR3 bases: TGTGCCAGCAGCTTGCAGGTCAGGGCCTACGAGCAGTACTTC.

The rearrangement joins TRBV6-5 to TRBJ2-7; possibly TRBD1 for D (6 bases). V was shortened by 4 bases and J by 10 bases, with 14 bases between the two germline ends. CDR1 is MNHEY, CDR2 SVGAGI, per germline. The CDR3 has 12 residues. The CDR3 sequence: CASSSRTEKQYF. In nucleotides, the CDR3 is TGTGCCAGCAGTTCCCGGACAGAAAAACAGTACTTC.

The rearrangement links TRBV10-2 to TRBJ2-7, with TRBD2 as a possible D gene (6 bases). In germline, CDR1 is WSHSY, CDR2 SAAADI. V lost 3 bases, J lost 2 bases, and 11 bases lay in between. This CDR3 region has 14 residues. CDR3 nucleotide sequence: TGCGCCAGCAGTGAATGGCGGGGAACCTACGAGCAGTACTTC. This encodes CASSEWRGTYEQYF.

The V gene is TRBV5-6, the J gene TRBJ2-1, with 9 bases that match TRBD1. There are 14 residues in the CDR3. Germline V CDR1 and CDR2: SGHDT, YYEEEE. V gave up 3 bases and J gave up 7 bases; unmatched junction bases: 5. The CDR3 region is CASSSPGTGNEQFF. The CDR3 DNA reads TGTGCCAGCAGCTCACCCGGGACAGGGAATGAGCAGTTCTTC.

The chain is built from TRBV19 and TRBJ1-3; D is perhaps TRBD1 (5 bases). Deletions cut 7 bases from V and 0 bases from J, with 10 bases between. The CDR3 consists of 14 residues. From germline, CDR1 is LNHDA and CDR2 SQIVND (reference sequence). The CDR3 loop reads CASKGTYSGNTIYF. CDR3 DNA sequence: TGTGCCAGTAAAGGGACTTACTCTGGAAACACCATATATTTT.

V and J are TRBV5-6 and TRBJ1-6; D possibly corresponds to TRBD1 (5 bases). CDR1 SGHDT and CDR2 YYEEEE come from the germline V gene. The CDR3 runs 13 residues. Trimming took 4 bases from V and 8 from J, leaving 10 bases between them. The CDR3 spells CASSKVQDSPLHF. The DNA for the CDR3 is TGTGCCAGCAGCAAAGTACAGGATTCACCCCTCCACTTT.

The CDR3: CASSTRQGARGSPLHF. In nucleotides, the CDR3 is TGTGCCAGCAGCACCCGACAGGGGGCGCGGGGTTCACCCCTCCACTTT. V gene TRBV7-2 combines with J gene TRBJ1-6, with 10 bases matching TRBD1. J gave up 9 bases and V 5 bases, and 10 bases lay outside the gene matches. This CDR3 spans 16 amino acids. Per the germline V gene, CDR1 is SGHTA and CDR2 is FQGNSA.

The V call is TRBV28, the J call TRBJ2-7, with TRBD2 matching over 11 bases. The ends lost 2 bases at V and 3 bases at J; junction bases unmatched: 6. Germline assignment: CDR1 MDHEN and CDR2 SYDVKM. CDR3 size: 16 residues. The CDR3: CASSLRGGTSGYEQYF. CDR3 DNA: TGTGCCAGCAGTTTAAGGGGGGGGACTAGCGGCTACGAGCAGTACTTC.

The V call is TRBV5-8, the J call TRBJ1-6; weak D call: TRBD1 (5 bases). The CDR3 sequence is 17 residues long. V was shortened by 4 bases and J by 2 bases, with 16 bases between the two germline ends. Germline CDR1 reads SGHTS; CDR2 reads YDEGEE. In DNA, the CDR3 is TGTGCCAGCAGCCCCCATGGGGGGAGCGCCTATAATTCACCCCTCCACTTT. This gives the protein CASSPHGGSAYNSPLHF. The full variable domain, its missing parts supplied by reference TRBV5-8 and TRBJ1-6, is EAGVTQSPTHLIKTRGQQATLRCSPISGHTSVYWYQQALGLGLQFLLWYDEGEERNRGNFPPRFSGRQFPNYSSELNVNALELEDSALYLCASSPHGGSAYNSPLHFGNGTRLTVT.

V is TRBV7-2 and J is TRBJ1-6; 8 nucleotides align to TRBD1. Germline V gene data show CDR1 as SGHTA and CDR2 as FQGNSA. The CDR3 loop spans 16 amino acids. V shed 1 base, J shed 9 bases, and the junction held 8 bases outside the gene matches. The CDR3, as DNA: TGTGCCAGCAGCTTAGTTTCCAGGGGGCAAGGTTCACCCCTCCACTTT. Translating it yields CASSLVSRGQGSPLHF.

The chain uses TRBV19 and TRBJ2-5; D is uncertain. Trimming pared 1 base from V and 7 bases from J, leaving 7 bases between. Per the germline V gene, CDR1 is LNHDA and CDR2 is SQIVND (reference sequence). The CDR3 is 12 residues long. DNA of the CDR3: TGTGCCAGTAGTATAGGCGGCGGGACCCAGTACTTC. Protein: CASSIGGGTQYF.

V gene TRBV4-1 combines with J gene TRBJ1-1; D uncertain. The ends were cut back, 0 bases at V and 5 bases at J, with 10 bases in the middle. The CDR3 is 14 amino acids. Germline V gene sequence: CDR1 MGHRA, CDR2 YSYEKL. The CDR3 loop reads CASSQDSTETEAFF. The CDR3 region has the DNA TGCGCCAGCAGCCAAGATTCTACAGAGACTGAAGCTTTCTTT.

The chain employs TRBV15 and TRBJ2-1; TRBD2 matches at 13 bases. V dropped 5 bases and J dropped 10; count of bases not matched to a gene: 11. Per germline, CDR1 LNHNV and CDR2 YYDKDF (reference sequence). The CDR3 is made up of 16 amino acids. The CDR3 sequence is CATSFHGLAGEDEQFF. CDR3 in DNA: TGTGCCACCAGCTTCCATGGACTAGCGGGAGAGGACGAGCAGTTCTTC.

This chain uses TRBV5-1 with TRBJ1-2; D is unclear. Deletions cut 4 bases from V and 8 bases from J, with 12 bases between. Per the germline V gene, CDR1 is SGHRS and CDR2 is YFSETQ. This CDR3 has 12 amino acids. The CDR3 DNA is TGCGCCAGCAGCCCTACCGAGTACGGCTACACCTTC. Amino acids: CASSPTEYGYTF.